The T cell receptor (beta chain) under discussion was sequenced for a study of healthy donors' naive CD4 and CD8 T cells. A linear amplification protocol produced the TCR libraries from around 510 ng of total RNA. MiXCR, run by TCRdb on the reads, gives a single entry per CDR3 protein. The sample holds approximately 180,000 distinct CDR3 sequences; 65% to 75% are singletons and the top ten take about 2.1%. Naive T cells were sorted: CD4+CD8-CD45RO-CD45RA+ for CD4+, CD8+CD4-CD45RA+CD27bright for CD8+. V lost 1 base and J lost 4; bases outside the gene matches: 5. The CDR3 is 14 residues long. Germline-derived CDR1 and CDR2 are SQVTM and ANQGSEA.

Sequenced input: naive CD4+ and CD8+ T cells sorted from blood, pooled from several donors. The sequence came from a pool of human donors in good health; the sample pools cells from several healthy donors. The rearrangement links TRBV29-1 to TRBJ1-2; TRBD1 matches 8 bases. CDR3 in amino acids: CSVEGRQGLYGYTF. The DNA for the CDR3 is TGCAGCGTTGAAGGGAGACAGGGGCTCTATGGCTACACCTTC.